This TCR beta chain was observed in a study of sequential checkpoint blockade in melanoma. Noted treatment: randomized to nivolumab then ipilimumab (arm A) or the reverse (arm B). The protocol was immunoSEQ multiplex PCR, while the TCRdb copy is restricted to in-frame clones and leaves out a portion. Here the sample spans approximately 5,700 clones, roughly three fifths being singletons. The CDR3 covers 17 residues. This clone was detected a few times. The clonotype was recovered from a human donor with melanoma. Sequenced material: CD8+ T cells sorted from blood (inferred from file names), taken from a patient given nivolumab and ipilimumab in sequence. The chain employs TRBV21-1 and TRBJ2-5; no DNA check was done on the table's D call, TRBD1. TRBV21-1 counts as a pseudogene. The DNA of the CDR3 is TGTGCCAGCAGCAAAGCGCACAGGGGGCTAGGCCAAGAGACCCAGTACTTC. Translation gives CASSKAHRGLGQETQYF.